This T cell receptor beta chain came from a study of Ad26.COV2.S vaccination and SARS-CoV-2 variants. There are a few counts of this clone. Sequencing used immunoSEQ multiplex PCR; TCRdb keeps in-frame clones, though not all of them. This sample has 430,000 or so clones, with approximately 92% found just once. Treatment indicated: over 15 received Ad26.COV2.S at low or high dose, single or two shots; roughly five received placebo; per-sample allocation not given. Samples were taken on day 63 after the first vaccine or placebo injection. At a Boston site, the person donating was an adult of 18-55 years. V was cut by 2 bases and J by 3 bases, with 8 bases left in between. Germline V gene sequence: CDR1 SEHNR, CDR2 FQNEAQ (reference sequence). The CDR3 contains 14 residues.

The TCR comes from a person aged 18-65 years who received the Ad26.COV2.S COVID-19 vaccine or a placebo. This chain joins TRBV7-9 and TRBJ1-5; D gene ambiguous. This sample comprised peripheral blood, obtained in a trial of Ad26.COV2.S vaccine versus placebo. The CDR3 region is CASSLMTVNQPQHF. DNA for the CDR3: TGTGCCAGCAGCTTAATGACGGTCAATCAGCCCCAGCATTTT.